The text below deals with one T cell receptor (beta chain). The data belong to a study of blood T cell repertoires in COVID-19. Study-wide background: Material from acute and convalescent COVID-19 was sourced from the United States, Italy and Spain.

Per the original data handling: Amplification from reference gene primers served as the basis for estimated nucleated cell counts. The protocol was immunoSEQ multiplex PCR, while the TCRdb copy is restricted to in-frame clones and leaves out a portion. D and trimming were read from the DNA, whereas the V and J calls and clone size are those reported in that table. The sample includes roughly 250,000 clones, over 70% of them seen just once. CDR3 length: 12 amino acids. The germline gives CDR1 MNHNS, CDR2 SASEGT. V lost 5 bases, J lost 6 bases, and 11 bases lay in between. The gene calls are TRBV6-1 and TRBJ2-7; a possible D gene is TRBD2 (6 bases). Material: peripheral blood. The TCR was taken from a human donor in a cohort sampled during active COVID-19. The CDR3, as DNA: TGTGCCAGCAGTCTACTCGGGGGCGAGCAGTACTTC. Its protein product is CASSLLGGEQYF.